These 22 T cell receptor beta chains originate from one sample sequenced in a study of T cell repertoires in ileal Crohn's disease. Clones were read by immunoSEQ multiplex PCR, and TCRdb kept only the in-frame ones, dropping some. The sample lists approximately 9,400 clones; around 78% were seen once. The specimen was ileal tissue. Receptors originate from an adult with Crohn's disease.

The count of this clone is one. Here the CDR3 reads CAISELPGTGYEQYF. In DNA form, the CDR3 reads TGTGCCATCAGTGAGTTACCCGGGACAGGCTACGAGCAGTACTTC. The chain is built from TRBV10-3 and TRBJ2-7; TRBD1 matches 8 bases. The germline gives CDR1 ENHRY, CDR2 SYGVKD. The CDR3 sequence is 15 residues long. J lost 3 bases, V lost 1 base, and 5 bases had no gene match.

The rearrangement links TRBV6-5 to TRBJ1-1; no clear D gene. Per the germline V gene, CDR1 is MNHEY and CDR2 is SVGAGI. The V end was cut by 2 bases, the J end by 3 bases, with 10 bases between. The CDR3 is made up of 14 amino acids. Here the CDR3 DNA reads TGTGCCAGCAGTTACGCCCGGAGGGACACTGAAGCTTTCTTT. Amino acids: CASSYARRDTEAFF.

The chain combines TRBV30 with TRBJ2-7; 9 bases agree with TRBD1. The V gene end was trimmed by 8 bases and the J gene end by 8 bases; junction bases not matched to a gene: 13. The CDR3 consists of 13 residues. Germline V lookup: CDR1 GTSNPN, CDR2 SVGIG (reference sequence). CDR3 in amino acids: CAGLGTGFFQQYF. CDR3 coding DNA: TGTGCCGGCCTTGGGACAGGGTTTTTTCAGCAGTACTTC.

This clone ranks as medium-sized (0.01 to 0.1%). The chain employs TRBV9 and TRBJ2-7, with 8 bases identical to TRBD1. CDR1 and CDR2 (germline): SGDLS, YYNGEE. Unmatched junction bases numbered 9, after V lost 4 bases and J lost 3 bases. This CDR3 has 15 residues. The CDR3 DNA follows: TGTGCCAGCAGCCCAGGTCACACAGGGGGCTACGAGCAGTACTTC. This sequence encodes CASSPGHTGGYEQYF.

This clone has a handful of counts. V gene TRBV6-5 combines with J gene TRBJ2-7, with TRBD2 as a possible D gene (5 bases). Germline assignment: CDR1 MNHEY and CDR2 SVGAGI. This CDR3 comprises 15 residues. V shed 2 bases and J shed 4 bases, with 15 bases lying between them. CDR3 region: CASSYARSSGYEQYF. CDR3 coding DNA: TGTGCCAGCAGTTACGCCAGGTCTTCGGGGTACGAGCAGTACTTC.

The J gene is TRBJ1-1, the V gene TRBV6-5, with a tentative D call TRBD1 (6 bases). CDR1 is MNHEY and CDR2 is SVGAGI in the germline V gene. Trimming stripped 0 bases from V and 5 bases from J, with 13 bases between. This CDR3 is 15 amino acids long. The CDR3 region has the DNA TGTGCCAGCAGTTACTCTCCCAGGGGAGAGACTGAAGCTTTCTTT. Translated, it gives CASSYSPRGETEAFF.

The chain recombines TRBV19 with TRBJ2-1, with TRBD2 identical over 10 bases. V was clipped by 5 bases and J by 0 bases; unmatched bases: 1. Germline loops: CDR1 LNHDA, CDR2 SQIVND (reference sequence). The CDR3 consists of 15 residues. CDR3 residues: CASSLAGGSYNEQFF. CDR3 sequence (DNA): TGTGCCAGTAGTTTAGCGGGGGGCTCCTACAATGAGCAGTTCTTC.

The V and J genes are TRBV19 and TRBJ1-2; D unresolved. The germline V gene encodes CDR1 LNHDA and CDR2 SQIVND (reference sequence). The CDR3 spans 13 residues. Trimming shortened V by 7 bases and J by 4 bases, and 13 bases separated the two germline ends. The CDR3 region has the DNA TGTGCCAGTACCACAGCGGCTTTCTATGGCTACACCTTC. It is translated as CASTTAAFYGYTF.

The CDR3 is CAGGTGSTEAFF. In nucleotides, the CDR3 is TGTGCCGGAGGAACAGGGTCCACTGAAGCTTTCTTT. The rearrangement joins TRBV6-1 to TRBJ1-1; D might be TRBD1 (6 bases). Trimming took off 11 bases at V and 4 bases at J, with 14 bases between the two ends. CDR3 length equals 12 residues. Per germline, CDR1 MNHNS and CDR2 SASEGT.

The CDR3 sequence: CASSLRQGANEQFF. CDR3 bases: TGTGCCAGCAGCCTCAGACAGGGGGCCAATGAGCAGTTCTTC. This chain joins TRBV7-8 and TRBJ2-1; 10 bases fit TRBD1. Germline V lookup: CDR1 SGHVS, CDR2 FQNEAQ. V lost 5 bases, J lost 6 bases, and 4 bases stayed unmatched. The CDR3 runs to 14 residues. Looking up the rest from reference TRBV7-8 and TRBJ2-1 gives the full variable domain: GAGVSQSPRYKVAKRGQDVALRCDPISGHVSLFWYQQALGQGPEFLTYFQNEAQLDKSGLPSDRFFAERPEGSVSTLKIQRTQQEDSAVYLCASSLRQGANEQFFGPGTRLTVL.

This clone was seen once. The chain links TRBV5-6 to TRBJ2-2; no firm D call. V was pared by 4 bases and J by 0 bases, with 10 bases between. This CDR3 has 15 amino acids. Germline-derived CDR1 and CDR2 are SGHDT and YYEEEE. CDR3 protein: CASSQVDTNTGELFF. The CDR3 DNA is TGTGCCAGCAGCCAAGTAGACACGAACACCGGGGAGCTGTTTTTT.

The V and J genes are TRBV11-2 and TRBJ2-7; 7 nucleotides agree with TRBD1. The trim removed 5 bases at V and 0 bases at J, leaving 7 bases unmatched. CDR3 length: 15 residues. The germline V gene encodes CDR1 SGHAT and CDR2 FQNNGV. CDR3 nucleotides: TGTGCCAGCAGCCCGTCAGGGGGACCCTCCTACGAGCAGTACTTC. It is translated as CASSPSGGPSYEQYF.

This clone rates as medium-sized. The CDR3 protein is CATSPSGVYGEQYF. The CDR3, as DNA: TGTGCCACCAGTCCAAGCGGAGTCTATGGGGAGCAGTACTTC. The chain employs TRBV15 and TRBJ2-7; weak D call: TRBD2 (5 bases). The length of the CDR3 is 14 residues. The V and J ends lost 6 bases and 7 bases respectively, with 19 bases between them. The germline V gene encodes CDR1 LNHNV and CDR2 YYDKDF (reference sequence).

CDR3 region: CASSLTASYEQYF. Here the CDR3 DNA reads TGTGCCAGCAGCTTGACAGCTTCCTACGAGCAGTACTTC. The V and J genes are TRBV5-6 and TRBJ2-7; D not resolved. Germline V gene data show CDR1 as SGHDT and CDR2 as YYEEEE. The length of the CDR3 is 13 residues. The V end was cut by 1 base, the J end by 1 base, with 6 bases between.

The chain couples TRBV29-1 to TRBJ2-2; D call uncertain. Per germline, CDR1 SQVTM and CDR2 ANQGSEA. The germline V and J ends were trimmed by 4 bases and 4 bases, with 10 bases remaining between them. This CDR3 has 13 amino acids. The DNA of the CDR3 is TGCAGCGTTGGTATGGCTTCCACCGGGGAGCTGTTTTTT. It yields the protein CSVGMASTGELFF.

The chain joins TRBV4-2 to TRBJ2-1, with D perhaps matching TRBD2 (7 bases). CDR3 size: 15 residues. Germline V CDR1 and CDR2: LGHNA, YNFKEQ. The V gene lost 4 bases and the J gene lost 2 bases, with 12 bases spanning the gap. CDR3 DNA: TGTGCCAGCAGCCGGTGGGGGGGCGCCTACAATGAGCAGTTCTTC. Protein product: CASSRWGGAYNEQFF.

CDR3 sequence reads: CASSLRGSETQYF. As DNA, the CDR3 is TGTGCCAGCTCACTCCGGGGAAGCGAGACCCAGTACTTC. This rearrangement joins TRBV5-4 to TRBJ2-5; D is perhaps TRBD2 (5 bases). V lost 7 bases and J lost 5, with 15 bases in between. There are 13 residues in the CDR3. Germline assignment: CDR1 SGHNT and CDR2 YYREEE (reference sequence).

This clone was picked up a small number of times. V and J are TRBV7-2 and TRBJ2-5; 16 nucleotides match TRBD2. From germline, CDR1 is SGHTA and CDR2 FQGNSA. With 4 bases clipped from V and 4 bases from J, the junction kept 12 bases outside the gene matches. This CDR3 spans 19 amino acids. The chain's CDR3 is CASSSPSPGLAGGGETQYF. The CDR3 DNA sequence: TGTGCCAGCAGCTCCCCTTCACCGGGACTAGCGGGGGGGGGAGAGACCCAGTACTTC.

The chain uses TRBV5-3 and TRBJ2-7, with D possibly matching TRBD1 (7 bases). TRBV5-3 is designated an ORF whose function remains uncertain. This CDR3 contains 15 residues. Deletions cut 4 bases from V and 0 bases from J, with 14 bases between. The CDR3 sequence is CARSPRDRVSYEQYF. Written as DNA, the CDR3 is TGTGCCAGAAGCCCGCGGGACAGAGTCTCCTACGAGCAGTACTTC.

The rearrangement links TRBV7-3 to TRBJ1-3; 7 nucleotides line up with TRBD1. With 5 bases clipped from V and 3 bases from J, the junction kept 13 bases outside the gene matches. Germline loops: CDR1 SGHTA, CDR2 FQGTGA. This CDR3 has 17 amino acids. DNA for the CDR3: TGTGCCAGCAGCCCACAACAGCCCGGGACAGATGGAAACACCATATATTTT. Translating gives CASSPQQPGTDGNTIYF.

The chain uses TRBV5-1 and TRBJ2-1, with D possibly being TRBD2 (5 bases). Between the trimmed V and J ends, which lost 5 bases and 9 bases, there was a span of 12 bases. The V gene's germline CDR1 is SGHRS and CDR2 YFSETQ. This CDR3 has 12 amino acids. The CDR3 DNA sequence: TGCGCCAGCAGTCCCCCGGCGGGTGAGCAGTTCTTC. Its protein product is CASSPPAGEQFF.

This clone occurred a few times. The V and J genes are TRBV9 and TRBJ2-3; D is undetermined. V lost 0 bases and J 6 bases, leaving 11 bases between the germline ends. Germline V lookup: CDR1 SGDLS, CDR2 YYNGEE. The CDR3 spans 14 residues. CDR3 in DNA: TGTGCCAGCAGCGTAGGGGTAGCTACGGATACGCAGTATTTT. Residues: CASSVGVATDTQYF.